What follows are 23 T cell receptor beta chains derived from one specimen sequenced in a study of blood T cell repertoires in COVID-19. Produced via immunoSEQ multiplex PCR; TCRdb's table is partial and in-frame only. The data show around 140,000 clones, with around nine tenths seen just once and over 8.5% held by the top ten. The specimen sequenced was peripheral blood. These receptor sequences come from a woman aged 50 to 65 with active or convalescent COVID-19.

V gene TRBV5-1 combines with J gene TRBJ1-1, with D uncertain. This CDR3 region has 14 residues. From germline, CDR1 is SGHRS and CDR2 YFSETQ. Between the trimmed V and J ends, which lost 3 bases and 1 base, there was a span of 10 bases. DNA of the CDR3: TGCGCCAGCAGCTCCACCGGGAAGAACACTGAAGCTTTCTTT. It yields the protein CASSSTGKNTEAFF.

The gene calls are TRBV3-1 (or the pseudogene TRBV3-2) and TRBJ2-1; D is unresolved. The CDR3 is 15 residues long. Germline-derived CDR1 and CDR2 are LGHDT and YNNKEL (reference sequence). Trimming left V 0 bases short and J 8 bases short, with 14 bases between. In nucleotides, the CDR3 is TGTGCCAGCAGCCAAGATTTAATTAGCCAGCATGAGCAGTTCTTC. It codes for CASSQDLISQHEQFF.

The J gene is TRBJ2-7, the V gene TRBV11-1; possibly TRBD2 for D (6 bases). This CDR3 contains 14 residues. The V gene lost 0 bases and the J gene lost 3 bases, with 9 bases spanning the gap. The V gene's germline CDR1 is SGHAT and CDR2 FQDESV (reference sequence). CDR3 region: CASSLAGGHYEQYF. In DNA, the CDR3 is TGTGCCAGCAGCTTAGCAGGAGGGCACTACGAGCAGTACTTC.

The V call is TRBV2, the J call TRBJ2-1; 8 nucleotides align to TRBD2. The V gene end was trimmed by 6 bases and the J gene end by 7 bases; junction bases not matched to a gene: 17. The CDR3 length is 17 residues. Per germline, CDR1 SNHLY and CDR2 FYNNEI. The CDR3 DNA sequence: TGTGCCAGCAGGACCCGCGGGCTAGCGGGTTCAGGGAATGAGCAGTTCTTC. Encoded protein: CASRTRGLAGSGNEQFF.

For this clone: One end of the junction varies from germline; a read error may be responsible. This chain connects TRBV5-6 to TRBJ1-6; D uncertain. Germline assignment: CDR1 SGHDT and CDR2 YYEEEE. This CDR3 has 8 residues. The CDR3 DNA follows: TGTGCCAGCAAATCTTTCTACTTT. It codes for CASKSFYF.

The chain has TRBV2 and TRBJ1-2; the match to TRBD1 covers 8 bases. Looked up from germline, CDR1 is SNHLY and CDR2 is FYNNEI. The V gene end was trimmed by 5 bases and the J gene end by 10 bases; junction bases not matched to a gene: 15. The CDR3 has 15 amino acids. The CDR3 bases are TGTGCCAGCAGTCCATTGACAGGGGACGTAGCACTCTACACCTTC. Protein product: CASSPLTGDVALYTF.

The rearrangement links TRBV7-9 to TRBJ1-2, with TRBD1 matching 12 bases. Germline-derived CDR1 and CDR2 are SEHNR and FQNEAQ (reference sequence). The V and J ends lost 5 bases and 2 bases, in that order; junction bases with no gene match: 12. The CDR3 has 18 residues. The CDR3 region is CASSIYPGQGAKNYGYTF. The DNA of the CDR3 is TGTGCCAGCAGCATCTATCCGGGACAGGGGGCCAAGAACTATGGCTACACCTTC. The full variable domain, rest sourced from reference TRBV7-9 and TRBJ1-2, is DTGVSQNPRHKITKRGQNVTFRCDPISEHNRLYWYRQTLGQGPEFLTYFQNEAQLEKSRLLSDRFSAERPKGSFSTLEIQRTEQGDSAMYLCASSIYPGQGAKNYGYTFGSGTRLTVV.

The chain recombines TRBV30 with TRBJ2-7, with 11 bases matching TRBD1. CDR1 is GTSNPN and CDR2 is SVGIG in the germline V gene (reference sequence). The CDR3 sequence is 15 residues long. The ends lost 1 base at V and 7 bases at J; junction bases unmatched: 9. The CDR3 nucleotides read TGTGCCTGGAGTGCTGAAGGACAGGGGGCGCTTGAGCAGTACTTC. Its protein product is CAWSAEGQGALEQYF.

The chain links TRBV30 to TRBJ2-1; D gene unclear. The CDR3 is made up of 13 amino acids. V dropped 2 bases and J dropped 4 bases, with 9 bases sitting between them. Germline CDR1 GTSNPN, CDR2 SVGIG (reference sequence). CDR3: CAWSLLLYNEQFF. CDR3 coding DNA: TGTGCCTGGAGTCTACTACTTTACAATGAGCAGTTCTTC.

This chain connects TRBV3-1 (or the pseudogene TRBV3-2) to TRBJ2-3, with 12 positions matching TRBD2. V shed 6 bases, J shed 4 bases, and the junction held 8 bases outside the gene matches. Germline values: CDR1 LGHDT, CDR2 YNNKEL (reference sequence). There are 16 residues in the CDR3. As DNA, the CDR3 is TGTGCCAGCAGACCTTCTAGCGGGAGGGCCCCAGATACGCAGTATTTT. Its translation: CASRPSSGRAPDTQYF.

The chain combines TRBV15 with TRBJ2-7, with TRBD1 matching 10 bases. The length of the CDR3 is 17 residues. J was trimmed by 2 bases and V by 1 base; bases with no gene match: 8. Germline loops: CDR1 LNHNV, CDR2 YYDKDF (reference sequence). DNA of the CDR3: TGTGCCACCAGCAGAGGATCGGGACAGGGGCAGCCCTACGAGCAGTACTTC. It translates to CATSRGSGQGQPYEQYF.

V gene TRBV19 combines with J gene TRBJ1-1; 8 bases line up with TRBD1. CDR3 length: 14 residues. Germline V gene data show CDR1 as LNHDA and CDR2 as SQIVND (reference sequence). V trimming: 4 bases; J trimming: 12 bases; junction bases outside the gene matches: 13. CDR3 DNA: TGTGCCAGTAGTACCCAGGGGGCAGGACGCCTAACTTTCTTT. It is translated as CASSTQGAGRLTFF.

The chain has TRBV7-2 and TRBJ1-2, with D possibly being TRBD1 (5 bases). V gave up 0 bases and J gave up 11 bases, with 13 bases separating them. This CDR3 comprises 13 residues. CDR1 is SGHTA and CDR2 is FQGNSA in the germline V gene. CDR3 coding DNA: TGTGCCAGCAGCTTAGCTTGGGGGGAGCGATACACCTTC. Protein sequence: CASSLAWGERYTF.

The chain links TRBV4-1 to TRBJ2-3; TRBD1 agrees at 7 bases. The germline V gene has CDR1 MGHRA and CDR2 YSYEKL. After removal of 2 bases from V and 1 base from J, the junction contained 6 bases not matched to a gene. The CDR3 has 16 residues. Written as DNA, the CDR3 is TGCGCCAGCAGCCAATCCCAGACAGGGCGCACAGATACGCAGTATTTT. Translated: CASSQSQTGRTDTQYF.

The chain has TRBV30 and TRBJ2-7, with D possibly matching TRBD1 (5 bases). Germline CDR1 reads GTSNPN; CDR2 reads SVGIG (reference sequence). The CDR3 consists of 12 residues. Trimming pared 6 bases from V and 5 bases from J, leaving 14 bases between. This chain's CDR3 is CACSPTEDEQYF. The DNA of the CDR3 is TGTGCCTGTTCCCCGACAGAGGACGAGCAGTACTTC.

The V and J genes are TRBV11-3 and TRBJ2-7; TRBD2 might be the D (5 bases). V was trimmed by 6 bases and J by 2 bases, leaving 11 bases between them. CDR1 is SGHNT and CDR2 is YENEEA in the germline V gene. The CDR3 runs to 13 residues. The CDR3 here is CASSGGPPYEQYF. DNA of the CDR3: TGTGCCAGCAGTGGCGGGCCACCCTACGAGCAGTACTTC.

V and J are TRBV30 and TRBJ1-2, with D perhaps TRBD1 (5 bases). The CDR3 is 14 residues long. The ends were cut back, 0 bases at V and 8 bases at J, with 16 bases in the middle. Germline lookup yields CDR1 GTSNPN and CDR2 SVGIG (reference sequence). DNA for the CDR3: TGTGCCTGGAGTGTAGGGGCGGATTTAGAGGGCTACACCTTC. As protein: CAWSVGADLEGYTF.

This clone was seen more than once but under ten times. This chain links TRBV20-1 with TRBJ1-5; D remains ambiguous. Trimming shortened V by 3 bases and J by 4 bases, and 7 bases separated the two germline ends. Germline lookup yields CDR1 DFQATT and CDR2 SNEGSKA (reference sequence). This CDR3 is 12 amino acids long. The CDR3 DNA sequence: TGCAGTGCTAGTGGGCCTAATCAGCCCCAGCATTTT. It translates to CSASGPNQPQHF.

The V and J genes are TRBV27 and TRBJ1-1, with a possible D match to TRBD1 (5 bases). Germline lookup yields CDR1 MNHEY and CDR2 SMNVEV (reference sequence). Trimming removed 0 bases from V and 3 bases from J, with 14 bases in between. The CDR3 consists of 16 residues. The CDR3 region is CASSLSGGDDDTEAFF. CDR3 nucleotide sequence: TGTGCCAGCAGTTTATCGGGAGGGGACGACGACACTGAAGCTTTCTTT.

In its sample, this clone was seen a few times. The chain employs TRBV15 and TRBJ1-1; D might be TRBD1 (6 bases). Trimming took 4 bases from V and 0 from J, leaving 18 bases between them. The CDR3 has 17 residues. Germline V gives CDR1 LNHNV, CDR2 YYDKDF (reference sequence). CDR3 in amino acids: CATSTRQQGYLNTEAFF. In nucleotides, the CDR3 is TGTGCCACCAGCACCCGGCAACAGGGATACCTGAACACTGAAGCTTTCTTT.

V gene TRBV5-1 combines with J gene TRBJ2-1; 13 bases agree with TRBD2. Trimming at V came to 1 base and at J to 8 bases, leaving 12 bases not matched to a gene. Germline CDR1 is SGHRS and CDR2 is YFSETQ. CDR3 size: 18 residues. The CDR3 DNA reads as TGCGCCAGCAGCTTGACTAGCGGGAGGGCCAAATCACCCCATGAGCAGTTCTTC. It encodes CASSLTSGRAKSPHEQFF. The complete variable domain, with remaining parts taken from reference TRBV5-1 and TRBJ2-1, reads KAGVTQTPRYLIKTRGQQVTLSCSPISGHRSVSWYQQTPGQGLQFLFEYFSETQRNKGNFPGRFSGRQFSNSRSEMNVSTLELGDSALYLCASSLTSGRAKSPHEQFFGPGTRLTVL.

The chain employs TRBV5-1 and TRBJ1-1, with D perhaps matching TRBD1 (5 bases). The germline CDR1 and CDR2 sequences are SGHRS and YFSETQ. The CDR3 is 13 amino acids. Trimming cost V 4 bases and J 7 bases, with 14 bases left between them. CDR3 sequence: CASSTDTAFEAFF. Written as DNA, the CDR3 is TGCGCCAGCAGCACGGACACCGCGTTTGAAGCTTTCTTT. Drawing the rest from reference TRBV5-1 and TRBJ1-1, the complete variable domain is KAGVTQTPRYLIKTRGQQVTLSCSPISGHRSVSWYQQTPGQGLQFLFEYFSETQRNKGNFPGRFSGRQFSNSRSEMNVSTLELGDSALYLCASSTDTAFEAFFGQGTRLTVV.

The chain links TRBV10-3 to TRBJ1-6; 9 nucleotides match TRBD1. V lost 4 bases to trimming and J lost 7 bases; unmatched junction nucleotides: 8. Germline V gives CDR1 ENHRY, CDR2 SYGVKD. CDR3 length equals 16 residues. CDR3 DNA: TGTGCCATCAGTGGAAAACAGGGGGCTAGGAATTCACCCCTCCACTTT. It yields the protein CAISGKQGARNSPLHF.